This passage covers 18 T cell receptor beta chains from one sample sequenced in a study of T cells expressing NK-cell markers (dated by TCRdb to 2019 to 2021). The protocol used for the library was 5' RACE. TCRdb names Illumina HiSeq 2000 as the instrument used. After the reads were reprocessed by TCRdb, one entry was made per CDR3 protein sequence, with no DNA. The data table for this sample lists some 110,000 distinct CDR3 sequences. About a fifth of the sample belongs to the ten largest clones. Sequenced input: blood T cells: a sorted CD56 or NKG2C T cell subset, CD4+ or CD8+ T cells, or bulk PBMC T cells (not recorded which). Every receptor here comes from a woman aged 18-69 years in good health.

V usage is TRBV7-6 and J usage is TRBJ2-3; lacking DNA, the TRBD1 call made by TCRdb goes unchecked. The CDR3 runs 16 residues. Germline V gene data show CDR1 as SGHVS and CDR2 as FNYEAQ. This CDR3 reads CASSSRPGGSTDTQYF. The complete variable domain, with remaining parts taken from reference TRBV7-6 and TRBJ2-3, reads GAGVSQSPRYKVTKRGQDVALRCDPISGHVSLYWYRQALGQGPEFLTYFNYEAQQDKSGLPNDRFSAERPEGSISTLTIQRTEQRDSAMYRCASSSRPGGSTDTQYFGPGTRLTVL.

The J gene is TRBJ2-1, the V gene TRBV6-4. This CDR3 is built from 15 residues. The germline CDR1 and CDR2 sequences are MRHNA and SNTAGT. The CDR3 loop reads CASSDSAGSYNEQFF.

J is TRBJ2-1 and V is TRBV5-4. CDR1 SGHNT and CDR2 YYREEE come from the germline V gene (reference sequence). This CDR3 region has 17 residues. CDR3 sequence: CASSLVPHYSSYNEQFF.

The chain joins TRBV19 to TRBJ2-2; the D call from TCRdb, TRBD2, cannot be confirmed without DNA. CDR3 length: 15 amino acids. CDR1 LNHDA and CDR2 SQIVND come from the germline V gene (reference sequence). The CDR3 here is CASSLGTRSPGELFF.

The chain links TRBV25-1 to TRBJ2-3; the TCRdb call, TRBD2, lacks DNA for checking. Germline V gives CDR1 MGHDK, CDR2 SYGVNS. This CDR3 comprises 17 residues. CDR3 residues: CASIQNGGSGGADTQYF.

This rearrangement joins TRBV30 to TRBJ1-2; absent DNA, TCRdb's TRBD1 call cannot be checked. This CDR3 comprises 13 residues. Per germline, CDR1 GTSNPN and CDR2 SVGIG (reference sequence). CDR3 residues: CAWDPTGVGGYTF. The full variable domain, with the rest looked up from reference TRBV30 and TRBJ1-2, is SQTIHQWPATLVQPVGSPLSLECTVEGTSNPNLYWYRQAAGRGLQLLFYSVGIGQISSEVPQNLSASRPQDRQFILSSKKLLLSDSGFYLCAWDPTGVGGYTFGSGTRLTVV.

V gene TRBV6-5 combines with J gene TRBJ2-1; checking the TCRdb D call of TRBD2 is not possible without DNA. The CDR3 is 15 residues long. CDR1 and CDR2 from the germline V gene are MNHEY and SVGAGI. This chain's CDR3 is CASSFSGGGYNEQFF.

The chain is built from TRBV2 and TRBJ2-1; TCRdb's D call, TRBD2, is unchecked because there is no DNA. Germline values: CDR1 SNHLY, CDR2 FYNNEI. This CDR3 is 20 amino acids long. CDR3 region: CASSHATAPPFSGRSDEQFF.

The rearrangement links TRBV6-2 or TRBV6-3 to TRBJ2-1; the TCRdb call, TRBD2, lacks DNA for checking. Per germline, CDR1 MNHEY and CDR2 SVGEGT. CDR3 length: 16 residues. This chain's CDR3 is CASSDLAGGRDNEQFF.

The chain joins TRBV28 to TRBJ2-1. Germline loops: CDR1 MDHEN, CDR2 SYDVKM. The CDR3 spans 14 residues. The CDR3 region is CASMSGGSYNEQFF. The full variable domain, completed using reference TRBV28 and TRBJ2-1, is DVKVTQSSRYLVKRTGEKVFLECVQDMDHENMFWYRQDPGLGLRLIYFSYDVKMKEKGDIPEGYSVSREKKERFSLILESASTNQTSMYLCASMSGGSYNEQFFGPGTRLTVL.

The chain is built from TRBV12-3 or TRBV12-4 and TRBJ2-3; the D call from TCRdb, TRBD1, cannot be confirmed without DNA. This CDR3 contains 14 residues. The CDR3 spells CASSLAGGHDTQYF.

The chain combines TRBV6-6 with TRBJ1-1. CDR1 and CDR2 (germline): MNHNY, SVGAGI (reference sequence). CDR3 length equals 12 residues. CDR3 residues: CASSYTNTEAFF.

This chain links TRBV29-1 with TRBJ2-1; without DNA, the TCRdb call of TRBD1 cannot be checked. The V gene's germline CDR1 is SQVTM and CDR2 ANQGSEA. The CDR3 is made up of 13 amino acids. CDR3 residues: CSVVQGAVDEQFF.

V usage is TRBV25-1 and J usage is TRBJ1-2; checking the TCRdb D call of TRBD1 is not possible without DNA. This CDR3 comprises 12 residues. Germline assignment: CDR1 MGHDK and CDR2 SYGVNS. The CDR3: CASIDSDYGYTF.

V gene TRBV6-5 combines with J gene TRBJ2-3; TCRdb's D gene call, TRBD2, goes unchecked for lack of DNA. The CDR3 loop spans 16 amino acids. CDR1 and CDR2 from the germline V gene are MNHEY and SVGAGI. CDR3 region: CASSYQGSARADTQYF.

The chain has TRBV29-1 and TRBJ2-7; there is no DNA to check the TCRdb D call of TRBD1. The length of the CDR3 is 13 residues. Germline CDR1 is SQVTM and CDR2 is ANQGSEA. CDR3 loop: CSVEIGQGYEQYF.

The chain combines TRBV4-1 with TRBJ1-1; TCRdb calls TRBD1, which cannot be checked without DNA. There are 13 residues in the CDR3. CDR1 MGHRA and CDR2 YSYEKL come from the germline V gene. This CDR3 is CASSQVRDGKAFF.

The CDR3 loop is CASSLYASANTIYF. The chain has TRBV27 and TRBJ1-3. Germline CDR1 MNHEY, CDR2 SMNVEV (reference sequence). The CDR3 consists of 14 residues.